Given below is one T cell receptor beta chain in context. This record belongs to a study of shared T cell receptors in the human thymus. TCRdb's table, derived via immunoSEQ multiplex PCR, lists solely in-frame clones and lacks some. This sample has approximately 68,000 clones, with about 95% found just once. This clonotype originated in a human donor. What was sequenced was thymocytes.

The CDR3 spells CATLDTNYGYTF. The CDR3 nucleotides read TGTGCCACCCTGGACACAAACTATGGCTACACCTTC. This chain connects TRBV18 to TRBJ1-2; maybe TRBD1 (5 bases). V lost 10 bases and J lost 2, with 11 bases in between. Germline V lookup: CDR1 KGHSH, CDR2 LQKENI. The CDR3 is 12 residues long.